This T cell receptor beta chain was documented in a study of T cell responses to AZD1222 COVID-19 vaccine. Whole-study findings and limits: Females made up more of the donors, who were largely white British, and clonal diversity may have come out too low. Repertoires were sampled only after the peak T cell response. The CD4 TCRs associated with vaccination extended across spike and predominated at 160-218 and 743-854.

Concerning this clone itself: Its antigen is unidentified.

Pooled in the analysis were second doses at about 4 or about 12 weeks. The germline V gene has CDR1 MGHDK and CDR2 SYGVNS. The CDR3 is 15 amino acids. Trimming stripped 2 bases from V and 9 bases from J, with 14 bases between. The data were produced by immunoSEQ multiplex PCR, yet TCRdb's version contains in-frame clones alone and is incomplete. This table has some 74,000 clones, 87% appearing once. Sample: peripheral blood, taken 28 days after the second AZD1222 dose. The chain joins TRBV25-1 to TRBJ1-6, with D uncertain. This receptor was obtained from an adult who received the AZD1222 COVID-19 vaccine. The CDR3 DNA is TGTGCCAGCAGTGAAATTGGGAATATGACTTCACCCCTCCACTTT. Translating gives CASSEIGNMTSPLHF.